A selection of T cell receptor beta chains follows, all from one sample in a study of monozygotic twins with inflammatory bowel disease. TCRdb re-analyzed the 5' RACE reads; it lists each CDR3 protein once, without DNA. The sample totals over 150,000 distinct CDR3 sequences; its top ten clones hold 2.4%. The sample taken for sequencing was blood. These receptors came from a human donor with ulcerative colitis or Crohn's disease, or a healthy co-twin of an affected twin (not recorded which). CDR3s include the opening cysteine and the closing phenylalanine or tryptophan.

j_call: TRBJ1-2; v_call: TRBV24-1; cdr3_aa: CATSGDRGGYTF
j_call: TRBJ2-5; v_call: TRBV28; cdr3_aa: CASSRGLQETQYF
j_call: TRBJ2-2; v_call: TRBV5-4; cdr3_aa: CASSHKGVNTGELFF
j_call: TRBJ1-3; v_call: TRBV3-1; cdr3_aa: CASSQVDRRPGNTIYF
j_call: TRBJ2-2; v_call: TRBV12-3/TRBV12-4; cdr3_aa: CASRLNTGELFF
j_call: TRBJ2-1; v_call: TRBV20-1; cdr3_aa: CSARAPQGTGNEQFF
j_call: TRBJ1-2; v_call: TRBV29-1; cdr3_aa: CSVGGQRSSNYGYTF
j_call: TRBJ2-4; v_call: TRBV7-9; cdr3_aa: CASSPEGVAKNIQYF
j_call: TRBJ1-6; v_call: TRBV12-3/TRBV12-4; cdr3_aa: CASRSGGESPLHF
j_call: TRBJ2-3; v_call: TRBV19; cdr3_aa: CASSSLAGSSTDTQYF
j_call: TRBJ2-7; v_call: TRBV28; cdr3_aa: CASSRPGGTYEQYF
j_call: TRBJ2-3; v_call: TRBV19; cdr3_aa: CASSISRSSDTQYF
j_call: TRBJ2-3; v_call: TRBV20-1; cdr3_aa: CSARGVGLAHTDTQYF
j_call: TRBJ1-4; v_call: TRBV5-5; cdr3_aa: CASSHGIYNEKLFF
j_call: TRBJ2-4; v_call: TRBV20-1; cdr3_aa: CSARDGTLAKNIQYF